The 9 T cell receptor beta chains reported below all come from one sample, sequenced in a study of T cell responses to AZD1222 COVID-19 vaccine. The assay was immunoSEQ multiplex PCR, and TCRdb's table has in-frame clones only and misses some. The sample carries 95,000 to 150,000 clones, approximately 86% recorded once. The sequences come from peripheral blood, collected on day 0 of AZD1222 vaccination. These receptors all stem from an adult in good health.

This chain joins TRBV2 and TRBJ1-1, with 7 bases lining up with TRBD1. Germline CDR1 is SNHLY and CDR2 is FYNNEI. This CDR3 region has 15 residues. V was clipped by 5 bases and J by 0 bases; unmatched bases: 6. CDR3 loop: CASSPRGQLNTEAFF. The CDR3 nucleotides read TGTGCCAGCAGTCCCCGGGGACAGTTGAACACTGAAGCTTTCTTT. The full variable domain, its missing parts supplied by reference TRBV2 and TRBJ1-1, is EPEVTQTPSHQVTQMGQEVILRCVPISNHLYFYWYRQILGQKVEFLVSFYNNEISEKSEIFDDQFSVERPDGSNFTLKIRSTKLEDSAMYFCASSPRGQLNTEAFFGQGTRLTVV.

J is TRBJ2-6 and V is TRBV3-1 (or the pseudogene TRBV3-2), with unresolved D. This CDR3 contains 18 residues. Germline CDR1 LGHDT, CDR2 YNNKEL (reference sequence). Trimming took off 0 bases at V and 0 bases at J, with 12 bases between the two ends. The CDR3 sequence: CASSQDRYKFSGANVLTF. DNA of the CDR3: TGTGCCAGCAGCCAAGATAGGTACAAGTTCTCTGGGGCCAACGTCCTGACTTTC.

V and J are TRBV27 and TRBJ2-2, with a possible D match to TRBD1 (6 bases). Trimming shortened V by 3 bases and J by 12 bases, and 23 bases separated the two germline ends. CDR1 and CDR2 (germline): MNHEY, SMNVEV (reference sequence). This CDR3 has 16 amino acids. CDR3 loop: CASSLSLSRPGDKLFF. In DNA form, the CDR3 reads TGTGCCAGCAGTTTGAGTCTCAGCAGGCCCGGGGACAAGCTGTTTTTT.

The chain has TRBV23-1 and TRBJ2-7, with D uncertain. TRBV23-1 is an ORF, with its function uncertain. V was pared by 2 bases and J by 3 bases, with 8 bases between. CDR3 length: 13 amino acids. The CDR3 bases are TGCGCCAGCAGTCAACGGCAGATCTACGAGCAGTACTTC. It yields the protein CASSQRQIYEQYF.

The chain links TRBV20-1 to TRBJ1-2; no firm D call. There are 11 residues in the CDR3. Germline V gives CDR1 DFQATT, CDR2 SNEGSKA (reference sequence). Trimming pared 3 bases from V and 7 bases from J, leaving 9 bases between. Here the CDR3 reads CSARVLGGYTF. DNA of the CDR3: TGCAGTGCTAGGGTTCTAGGTGGCTACACCTTC.

The chain uses TRBV25-1 and TRBJ2-7, with 9 bases identical to TRBD1. Germline assignment: CDR1 MGHDK and CDR2 SYGVNS. V was pared by 3 bases and J by 4 bases, with 10 bases of the junction left unmatched. This CDR3 has 16 amino acids. CDR3 sequence (DNA): TGTGCCAGCAGTGACCCGGCCGGGACAGGGTGGTACGAGCAGTACTTC. Translation: CASSDPAGTGWYEQYF.

The J gene is TRBJ1-1, the V gene TRBV5-1; possible D gene TRBD1, 6 bases. V lost 8 bases and J lost 1, with 12 bases in between. The CDR3 contains 13 residues. CDR1 is SGHRS and CDR2 is YFSETQ in the germline V gene. Written as DNA, the CDR3 is TGCGCCAGTAAATCAGGGGAGAACACTGAAGCTTTCTTT. Its protein product is CASKSGENTEAFF.

The chain recombines TRBV18 with TRBJ1-1; D perhaps matches TRBD1 (6 bases). The CDR3 has 16 residues. With 6 bases removed from V and 3 bases from J, the gap between germline ends came to 20 bases. Germline V gene data show CDR1 as KGHSH and CDR2 as LQKENI. The chain's CDR3 is CASSSGRGTGYTEAFF. The CDR3 DNA reads TGTGCCAGCTCCTCCGGCAGGGGAACAGGGTACACTGAAGCTTTCTTT. Full variable domain (rest looked up from reference TRBV18 and TRBJ1-1): NAGVMQNPRHLVRRRGQEARLRCSPMKGHSHVYWYRQLPEEGLKFMVYLQKENIIDESGMPKERFSAEFPKEGPSILRIQQVVRGDSAAYFCASSSGRGTGYTEAFFGQGTRLTVV.

The chain is built from TRBV6-5 and TRBJ1-1; a possible D gene is TRBD1 (5 bases). This CDR3 is 12 amino acids long. The germline CDR1 and CDR2 sequences are MNHEY and SVGAGI. CDR3 coding DNA: TGTCAAACCGGGGGTGGGAGCACTGAAGCTTTCTTT. Protein sequence: CQTGGGSTEAFF.